The present TCR beta chain was sequenced within a study of blood T cells in healthy people across ages. Looked up from germline, CDR1 is SGHTA and CDR2 is FQGTGA. CDR3 length: 16 amino acids. PCR was performed a second time for 7 to 11 cycles using a sample-barcoded 5' primer and a J-beta primer mix. A 12-random-nucleotide template-switch adaptor tagged each cDNA molecule. TCRdb fed the 5' RACE reads into MiXCR, producing one record per CDR3 protein. The sample records 750,000 to 950,000 distinct CDR3 sequences, under 35% being singletons. The same data also went into a second study, on T cells of mothers and their children. That study reports: Pairs that are related and pairs that are unrelated have TCR recombination output shaped similarly by thymic selection.

The V call is TRBV7-3, the J call TRBJ2-4; 9 bases agree with TRBD1. The J call may be mistaken, given a closer DNA end match to TRBJ2-7. Input material: blood. The receptor's source is a woman in her 40s in good health. Written as DNA, the CDR3 is TGTGCCAGCAGCTCCTTTAACCGGGACAGGGACCACGAGCAGTACTTC. This codes for CASSSFNRDRDHEQYF.